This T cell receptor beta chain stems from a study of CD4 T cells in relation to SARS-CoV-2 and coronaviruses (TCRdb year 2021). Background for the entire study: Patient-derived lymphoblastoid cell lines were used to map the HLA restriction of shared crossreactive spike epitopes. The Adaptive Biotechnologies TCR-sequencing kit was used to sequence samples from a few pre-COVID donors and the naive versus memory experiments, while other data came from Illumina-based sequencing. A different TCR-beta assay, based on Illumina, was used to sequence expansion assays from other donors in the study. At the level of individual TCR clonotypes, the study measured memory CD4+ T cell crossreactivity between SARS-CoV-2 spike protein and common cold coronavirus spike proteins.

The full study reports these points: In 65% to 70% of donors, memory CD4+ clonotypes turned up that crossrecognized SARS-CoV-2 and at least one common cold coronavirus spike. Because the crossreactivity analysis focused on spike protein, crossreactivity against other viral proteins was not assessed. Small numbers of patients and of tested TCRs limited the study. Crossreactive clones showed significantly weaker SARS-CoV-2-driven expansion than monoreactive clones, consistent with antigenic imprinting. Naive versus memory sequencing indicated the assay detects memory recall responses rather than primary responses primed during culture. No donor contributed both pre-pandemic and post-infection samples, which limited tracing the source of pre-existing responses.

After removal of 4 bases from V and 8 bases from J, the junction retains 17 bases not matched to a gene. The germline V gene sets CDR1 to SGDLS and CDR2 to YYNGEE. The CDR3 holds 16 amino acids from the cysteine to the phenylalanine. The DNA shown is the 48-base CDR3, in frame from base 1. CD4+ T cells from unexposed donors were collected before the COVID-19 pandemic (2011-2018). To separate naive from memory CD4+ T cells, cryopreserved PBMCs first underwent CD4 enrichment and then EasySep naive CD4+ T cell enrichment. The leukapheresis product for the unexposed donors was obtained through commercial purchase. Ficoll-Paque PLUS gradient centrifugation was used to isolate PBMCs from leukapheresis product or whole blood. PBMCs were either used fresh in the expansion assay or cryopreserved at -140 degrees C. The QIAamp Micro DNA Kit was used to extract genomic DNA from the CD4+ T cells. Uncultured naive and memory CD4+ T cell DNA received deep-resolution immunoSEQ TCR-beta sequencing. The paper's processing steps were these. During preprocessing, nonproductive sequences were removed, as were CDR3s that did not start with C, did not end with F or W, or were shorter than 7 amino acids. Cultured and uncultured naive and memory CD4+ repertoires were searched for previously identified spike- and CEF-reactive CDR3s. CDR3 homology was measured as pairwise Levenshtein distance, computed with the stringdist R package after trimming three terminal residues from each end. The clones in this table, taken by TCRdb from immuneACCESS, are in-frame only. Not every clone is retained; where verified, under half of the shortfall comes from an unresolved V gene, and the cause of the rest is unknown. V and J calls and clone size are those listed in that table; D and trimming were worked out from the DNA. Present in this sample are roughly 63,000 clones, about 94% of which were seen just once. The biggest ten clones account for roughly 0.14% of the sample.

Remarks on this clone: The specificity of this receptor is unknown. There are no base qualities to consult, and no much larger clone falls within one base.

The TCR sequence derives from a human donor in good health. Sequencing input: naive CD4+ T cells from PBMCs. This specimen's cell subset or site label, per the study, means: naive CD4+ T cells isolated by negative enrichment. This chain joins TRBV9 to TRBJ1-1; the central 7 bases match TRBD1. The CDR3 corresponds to CASSTYSGAGGKEAFF. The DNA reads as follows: TGTGCCAGCAGCACCTACTCGGGGGCAGGGGGTAAAGAAGCTTTCTTT.